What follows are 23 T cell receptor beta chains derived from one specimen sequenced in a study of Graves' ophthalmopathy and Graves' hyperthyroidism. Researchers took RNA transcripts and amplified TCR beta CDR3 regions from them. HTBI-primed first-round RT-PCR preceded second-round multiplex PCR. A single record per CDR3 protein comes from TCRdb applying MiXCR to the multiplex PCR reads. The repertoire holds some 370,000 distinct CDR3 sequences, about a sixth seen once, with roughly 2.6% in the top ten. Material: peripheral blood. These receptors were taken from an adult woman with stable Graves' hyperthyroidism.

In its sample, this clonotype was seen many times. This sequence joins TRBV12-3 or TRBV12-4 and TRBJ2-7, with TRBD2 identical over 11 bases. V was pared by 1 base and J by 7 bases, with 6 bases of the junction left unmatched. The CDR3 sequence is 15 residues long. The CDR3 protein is CASSLETSGDGEQYF. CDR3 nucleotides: TGTGCCAGCAGTTTAGAGACTAGCGGGGATGGGGAGCAGTACTTC.

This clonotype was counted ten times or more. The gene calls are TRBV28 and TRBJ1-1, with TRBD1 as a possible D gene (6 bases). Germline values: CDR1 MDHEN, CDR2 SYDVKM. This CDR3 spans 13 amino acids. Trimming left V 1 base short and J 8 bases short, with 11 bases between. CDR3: CASSLSRTAEAFF. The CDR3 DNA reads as TGTGCCAGCAGTTTATCCCGGACAGCAGAAGCTTTCTTT.

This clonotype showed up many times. This chain's CDR3 is CSADQETQYF. The DNA of the CDR3 is TGCAGTGCGGATCAAGAGACCCAGTACTTC. The genes are TRBV20-1 and TRBJ2-5; no reliable D call. V dropped 6 bases and J dropped 2 bases, with 4 bases sitting between them. This CDR3 comprises 10 residues. Per germline, CDR1 DFQATT and CDR2 SNEGSKA (reference sequence).

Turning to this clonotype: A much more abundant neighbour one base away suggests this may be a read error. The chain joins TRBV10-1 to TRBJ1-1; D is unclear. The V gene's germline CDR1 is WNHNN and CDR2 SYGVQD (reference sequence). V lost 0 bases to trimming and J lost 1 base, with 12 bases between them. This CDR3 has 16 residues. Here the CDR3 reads CASSESWSWSNTEAFF. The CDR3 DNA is TGCGCCAGCAGTGAGTCCTGGTCTTGGTCGAACACTGAAGCTTTCTTT.

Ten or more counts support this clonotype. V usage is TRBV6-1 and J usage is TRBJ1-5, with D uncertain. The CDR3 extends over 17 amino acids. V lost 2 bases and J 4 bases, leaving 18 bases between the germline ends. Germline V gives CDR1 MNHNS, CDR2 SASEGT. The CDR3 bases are TGTGCCAGCAGTGAACCCCGGGCGCCGGTTTGGAATCAGCCCCAGCATTTT. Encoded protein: CASSEPRAPVWNQPQHF.

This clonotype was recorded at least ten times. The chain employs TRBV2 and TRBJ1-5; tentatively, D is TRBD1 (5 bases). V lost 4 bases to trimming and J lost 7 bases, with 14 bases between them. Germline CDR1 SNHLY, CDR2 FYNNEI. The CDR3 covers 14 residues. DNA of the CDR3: TGTGCCAGCAGTGCTAGGGGAGGAGGACAGCCCCAGCATTTT. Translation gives CASSARGGGQPQHF.

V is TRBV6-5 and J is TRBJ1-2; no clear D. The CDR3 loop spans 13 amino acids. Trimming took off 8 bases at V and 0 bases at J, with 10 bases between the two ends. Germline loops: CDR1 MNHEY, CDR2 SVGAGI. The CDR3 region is CASRYTANYGYTF. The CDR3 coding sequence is TGTGCCAGCCGGTACACAGCTAACTATGGCTACACCTTC.

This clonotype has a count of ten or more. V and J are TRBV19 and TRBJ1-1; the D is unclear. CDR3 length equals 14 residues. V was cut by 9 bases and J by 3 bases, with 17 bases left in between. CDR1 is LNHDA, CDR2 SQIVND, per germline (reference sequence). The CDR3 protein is CASNLAGGDTEAFF. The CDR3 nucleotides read TGTGCCAGCAACCTGGCAGGCGGCGACACTGAAGCTTTCTTT. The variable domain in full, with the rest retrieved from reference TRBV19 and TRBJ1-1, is DGGITQSPKYLFRKEGQNVTLSCEQNLNHDAMYWYRQDPGQGLRLIYYSQIVNDFQKGDIAEGYSVSREKKESFPLTVTSAQKNPTAFYLCASNLAGGDTEAFFGQGTRLTVV.

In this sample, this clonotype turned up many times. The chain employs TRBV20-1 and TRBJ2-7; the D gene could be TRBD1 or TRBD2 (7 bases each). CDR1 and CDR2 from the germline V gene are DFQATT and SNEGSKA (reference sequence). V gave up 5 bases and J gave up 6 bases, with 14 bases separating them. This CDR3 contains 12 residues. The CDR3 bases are TGCAGTGCTCAGCAGGGGGAGGGCGAGCAGTACTTC. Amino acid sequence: CSAQQGEGEQYF.

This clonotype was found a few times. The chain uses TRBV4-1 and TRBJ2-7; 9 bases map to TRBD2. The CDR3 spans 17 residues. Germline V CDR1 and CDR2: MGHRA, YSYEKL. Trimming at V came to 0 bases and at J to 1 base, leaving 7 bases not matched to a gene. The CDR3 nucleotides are TGCGCCAGCAGCCAAGATCCACCGGGACTAGCATCCTACGAGCAGTACTTC. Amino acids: CASSQDPPGLASYEQYF.

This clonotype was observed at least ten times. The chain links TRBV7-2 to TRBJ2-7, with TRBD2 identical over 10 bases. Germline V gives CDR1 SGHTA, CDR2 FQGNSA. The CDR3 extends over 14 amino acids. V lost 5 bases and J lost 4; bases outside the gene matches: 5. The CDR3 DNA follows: TGTGCCAGCAGCGAGCGGGGGGGTATATACGAGCAGTACTTC. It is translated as CASSERGGIYEQYF.

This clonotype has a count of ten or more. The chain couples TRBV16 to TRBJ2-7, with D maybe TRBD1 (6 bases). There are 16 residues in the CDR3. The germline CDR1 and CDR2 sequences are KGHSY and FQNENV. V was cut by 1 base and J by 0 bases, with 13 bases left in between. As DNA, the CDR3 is TGTGCCAGCAGCCAATTGACAGGCCATAGCTCCTACGAGCAGTACTTC. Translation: CASSQLTGHSSYEQYF.

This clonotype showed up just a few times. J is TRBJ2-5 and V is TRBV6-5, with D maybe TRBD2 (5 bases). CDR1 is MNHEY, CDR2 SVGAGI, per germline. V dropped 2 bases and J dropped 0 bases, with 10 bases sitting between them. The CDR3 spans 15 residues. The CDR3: CASSYGRAYQETQYF. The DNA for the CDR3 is TGTGCCAGCAGTTACGGGCGGGCGTACCAAGAGACCCAGTACTTC.

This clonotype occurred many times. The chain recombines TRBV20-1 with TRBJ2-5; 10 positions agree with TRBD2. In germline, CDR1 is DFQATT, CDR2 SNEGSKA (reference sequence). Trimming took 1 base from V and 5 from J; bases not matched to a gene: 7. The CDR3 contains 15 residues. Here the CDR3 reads CSARALAGEGETQYF. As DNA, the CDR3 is TGCAGTGCTAGAGCTCTAGCGGGAGAGGGGGAGACCCAGTACTTC.

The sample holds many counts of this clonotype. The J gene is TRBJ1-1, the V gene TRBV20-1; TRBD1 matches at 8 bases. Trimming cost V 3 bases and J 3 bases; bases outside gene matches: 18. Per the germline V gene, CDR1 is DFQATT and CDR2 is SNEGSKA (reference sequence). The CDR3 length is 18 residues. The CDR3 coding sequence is TGCAGTGCTAGTCGGAGGGATCGGGACAGGCCGTGGGACACTGAAGCTTTCTTT. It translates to CSASRRDRDRPWDTEAFF.

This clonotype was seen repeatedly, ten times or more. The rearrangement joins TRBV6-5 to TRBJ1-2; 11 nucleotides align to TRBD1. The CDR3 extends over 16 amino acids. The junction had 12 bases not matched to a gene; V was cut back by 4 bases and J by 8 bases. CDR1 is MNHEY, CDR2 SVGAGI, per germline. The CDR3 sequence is CASSWTGGASLGGYTF. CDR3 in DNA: TGTGCCAGCAGTTGGACAGGGGGCGCTTCTTTGGGCGGCTACACCTTC.

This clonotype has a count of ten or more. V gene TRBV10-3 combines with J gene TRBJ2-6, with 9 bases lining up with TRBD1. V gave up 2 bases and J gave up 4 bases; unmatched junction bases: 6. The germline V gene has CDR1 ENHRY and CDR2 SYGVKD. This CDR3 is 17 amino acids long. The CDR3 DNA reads TGTGCCATCAGTGAGGTGGGACAGGGATCCGGGGCCAACGTCCTGACTTTC. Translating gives CAISEVGQGSGANVLTF.

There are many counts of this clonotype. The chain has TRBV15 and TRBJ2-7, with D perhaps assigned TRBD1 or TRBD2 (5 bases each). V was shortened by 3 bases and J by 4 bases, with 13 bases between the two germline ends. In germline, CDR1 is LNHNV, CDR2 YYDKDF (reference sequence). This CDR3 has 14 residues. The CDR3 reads CATSRRDGGYEQYF. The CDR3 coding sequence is TGTGCCACCAGCAGGAGGGACGGAGGTTACGAGCAGTACTTC. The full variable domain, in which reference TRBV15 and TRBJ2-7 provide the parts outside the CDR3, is DAMVIQNPRYQVTQFGKPVTLSCSQTLNHNVMYWYQQKSSQAPKLLFHYYDKDFNNEADTPDNFQSRRPNTSFCFLDIRSPGLGDTAMYLCATSRRDGGYEQYFGPGTRLTVT.

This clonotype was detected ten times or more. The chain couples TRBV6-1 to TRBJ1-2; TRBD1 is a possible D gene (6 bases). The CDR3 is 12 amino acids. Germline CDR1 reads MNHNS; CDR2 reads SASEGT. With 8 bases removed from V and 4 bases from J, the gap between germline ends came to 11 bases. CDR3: CASQGSTYGYTF. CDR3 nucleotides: TGTGCCAGCCAGGGGTCTACCTATGGCTACACCTTC.

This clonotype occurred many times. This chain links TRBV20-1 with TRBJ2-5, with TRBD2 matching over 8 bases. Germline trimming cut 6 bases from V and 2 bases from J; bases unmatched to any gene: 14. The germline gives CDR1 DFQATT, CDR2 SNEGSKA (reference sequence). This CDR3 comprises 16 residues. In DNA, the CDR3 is TGCAGTGCCGCCATGGTTAATAGCGGGGAGCAAGAGACCCAGTACTTC. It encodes CSAAMVNSGEQETQYF.

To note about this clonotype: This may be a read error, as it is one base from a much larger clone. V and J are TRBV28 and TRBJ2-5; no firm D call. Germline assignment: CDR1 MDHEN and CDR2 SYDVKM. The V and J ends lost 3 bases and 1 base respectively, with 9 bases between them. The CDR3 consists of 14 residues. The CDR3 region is CASSLLGSQETQYF. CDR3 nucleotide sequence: TGTGCCAGCAGTTTGCTAGGGTCCCAAGAGACCCAGTACTTC.

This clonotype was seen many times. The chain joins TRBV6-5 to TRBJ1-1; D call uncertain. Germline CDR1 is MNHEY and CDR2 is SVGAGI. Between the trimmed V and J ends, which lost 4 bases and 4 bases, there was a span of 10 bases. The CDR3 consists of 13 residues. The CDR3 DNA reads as TGTGCCAGCAGTTTTGACATTCTCACTGAAGCTTTCTTT. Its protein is CASSFDILTEAFF.

The DNA of the CDR3 is TGTGCCAGCAGTTACCCCCAGCCTGGCTACACCTTC. Translating gives CASSYPQPGYTF. The V gene is TRBV6-2 or TRBV6-3, the J gene TRBJ1-2; D not resolved. The CDR3 is 12 amino acids. Trimming stripped 2 bases from V and 7 bases from J, with 8 bases between. Germline loops: CDR1 MNHEY, CDR2 SVGEGT.